This TCR beta chain emerged from a study of shared clonotypes between healthy human individuals. Points on this clone: Other DNA sequences within the sample encode an identical CDR3.

The CDR3 contains 16 residues. Germline V gene data show CDR1 as KGHSH and CDR2 as LQKENI. Trimming stripped 2 bases from V and 0 bases from J, with 10 bases between. The data were produced by immunoSEQ multiplex PCR, yet TCRdb's version contains in-frame clones alone and is incomplete. The table includes roughly 500,000 clones, more than 65% detected once. The receptor was isolated from a woman between 40 and 50 years old in good health. Some clones in this sample may be carry-over from other donors' samples. Sequencing used PBMCs. The chain joins TRBV18 to TRBJ1-4, with D perhaps TRBD1 (6 bases). The CDR3 nucleotides are TGTGCCAGCTCACCAGGGGGCAGCACAACTAATGAAAAACTGTTTTTT. This encodes CASSPGGSTTNEKLFF.